This TCR beta chain derives from a study of blood T cells in healthy people across ages. With a J-beta primer mix and a sample-barcoded 5' primer, a second PCR ran 7 to 11 cycles. Each CDR3 protein is one row after TCRdb ran MiXCR on the 5' RACE reads. The sample lists about 830,000 distinct CDR3 sequences, under 80% seen once, with about a quarter in the top ten. CDR1 is SGHVS, CDR2 FQNEAQ, per germline. The CDR3 consists of 16 residues. With 1 base clipped from V and 0 bases from J, the junction kept 3 bases outside the gene matches. What was sequenced was blood. V and J are TRBV7-8 and TRBJ2-1; 7 nucleotides match TRBD2. This sequence originates from a man aged 30 to 39 in good health. In DNA form, the CDR3 reads TGTGCCAGCAGCTTAGGGCTAGCGGTCTCCTACAATGAGCAGTTCTTC. Translation: CASSLGLAVSYNEQFF.